These 21 T cell receptor beta chains came from one sample sequenced in a study of blood T cell repertoires in COVID-19. Only in-frame clones appear in the TCRdb table, and some are missing; sequencing was by immunoSEQ multiplex PCR. The sample carries about 20,000 clones, 86% recorded once. Sequenced input: peripheral blood. The origin of the receptors is a man aged 50 or older with active COVID-19.

The rearrangement joins TRBV7-2 to TRBJ1-5, with 7 nucleotides matching TRBD1. J was trimmed by 3 bases and V by 5 bases; bases with no gene match: 7. CDR1 and CDR2 (germline): SGHTA, FQGNSA. The length of the CDR3 is 15 residues. The CDR3 loop reads CASSERQGINQPQHF. CDR3 in DNA: TGTGCCAGCAGCGAAAGACAGGGTATCAATCAGCCCCAGCATTTT.

The V gene is TRBV15, the J gene TRBJ1-1; D uncertain. With 2 bases removed from V and 6 bases from J, the gap between germline ends came to 10 bases. Germline-derived CDR1 and CDR2 are LNHNV and YYDKDF (reference sequence). The CDR3 covers 13 residues. This CDR3 reads CATSRRGFPEAFF. DNA for the CDR3: TGTGCCACCAGCAGACGGGGTTTTCCTGAAGCTTTCTTT. The variable domain in full, completed from reference TRBV15 and TRBJ1-1, reads DAMVIQNPRYQVTQFGKPVTLSCSQTLNHNVMYWYQQKSSQAPKLLFHYYDKDFNNEADTPDNFQSRRPNTSFCFLDIRSPGLGDTAMYLCATSRRGFPEAFFGQGTRLTVV.

The genes are TRBV7-8 and TRBJ2-5, with 13 bases aligning to TRBD2. This CDR3 has 17 amino acids. Trimming took 5 bases from V and 1 from J; bases not matched to a gene: 7. CDR1 is SGHVS, CDR2 FQNEAQ, per germline. CDR3 region: CASSLHRTSGGQETQYF. The DNA of the CDR3 is TGTGCCAGCAGCCTGCATCGGACTAGCGGGGGCCAAGAGACCCAGTACTTC.

The sample holds one count of this clone. This rearrangement joins TRBV18 to TRBJ2-7; TRBD1 aligns across 7 bases. Germline V lookup: CDR1 KGHSH, CDR2 LQKENI. This CDR3 has 17 amino acids. V lost 0 bases, J lost 0 bases, and 8 bases stayed unmatched. CDR3 DNA: TGTGCCAGCTCACCACCGGGGACAGCGACAAGCTCCTACGAGCAGTACTTC. It codes for CASSPPGTATSSYEQYF.

The chain links TRBV5-5 to TRBJ1-1; 7 nucleotides line up with TRBD1. Looked up from germline, CDR1 is SGHKS and CDR2 is YYEKEE (reference sequence). V lost 2 bases to trimming and J lost 4 bases; unmatched junction nucleotides: 8. The CDR3 spans 15 residues. CDR3 DNA sequence: TGTGCCAGCAGCTTTGAGGGGGCGCGGGGCACTGAAGCTTTCTTT. Its translation: CASSFEGARGTEAFF.

Turning to this clone: One end of the junction fails to match germline, which may point to a read error. V gene TRBV29-1 combines with J gene TRBJ2-1; 8 bases are shared with TRBD2. CDR1 is SQVTM, CDR2 ANQGSEA, per germline. This CDR3 has 12 amino acids. For the CDR3, the DNA is TGCAGCGTGGCGGGGGGCTACAATGGGCAGTTCTTC. Translating it yields CSVAGGYNGQFF.

This chain uses TRBV27 with TRBJ1-2; D remains ambiguous. The CDR3 totals 16 residues. Germline CDR1 and CDR2: MNHEY and SMNVEV (reference sequence). Between the trimmed V and J ends, which lost 4 bases and 0 bases, there was a span of 15 bases. The CDR3 protein is CASSSLLRSANYGYTF. CDR3 DNA: TGTGCCAGCAGTTCCCTTCTTCGGTCCGCTAACTATGGCTACACCTTC.

The chain recombines TRBV20-1 with TRBJ2-7; a possible D gene is TRBD1 (5 bases). The CDR3 has 14 residues. V lost 3 bases to trimming and J lost 2 bases, with 14 bases between them. Germline loops: CDR1 DFQATT, CDR2 SNEGSKA (reference sequence). The CDR3 DNA sequence: TGCAGTGCTAGTACAGGATCTGCCACCTACGAGCAGTACTTC. Protein product: CSASTGSATYEQYF.

The chain joins TRBV9 to TRBJ1-5; D might be TRBD1 (6 bases). Germline assignment: CDR1 SGDLS and CDR2 YYNGEE. The CDR3 extends over 15 amino acids. V dropped 0 bases and J dropped 4 bases, with 11 bases sitting between them. The CDR3 loop reads CASSVGQDLNQPQHF. The DNA for the CDR3 is TGTGCCAGCAGCGTAGGACAGGACCTGAATCAGCCCCAGCATTTT.

The CDR3 loop reads CATKAAGAGGYTF. DNA for the CDR3: TGTGCCACAAAGGCGGCGGGGGCGGGAGGCTACACCTTC. The chain combines TRBV6-5 with TRBJ1-2, with a weak D call TRBD1 (6 bases). Looked up from germline, CDR1 is MNHEY and CDR2 is SVGAGI. Trimming took off 10 bases at V and 8 bases at J, with 20 bases between the two ends. The CDR3 is made up of 13 amino acids.

The V gene is TRBV10-3, the J gene TRBJ2-1, with TRBD2 matching 7 bases. Germline CDR1 ENHRY, CDR2 SYGVKD. The junction had 14 bases not matched to a gene; V was cut back by 0 bases and J by 3 bases. The CDR3 consists of 19 residues. The CDR3, as DNA: TGTGCCATCAGTGAGTCAAGGCTTAAGCGGGGAACCAACTACAATGAGCAGTTCTTC. Translation gives CAISESRLKRGTNYNEQFF.

The V and J genes are TRBV7-2 and TRBJ1-2; tentative D call: TRBD1 (6 bases). The CDR3 runs 15 residues. V dropped 4 bases and J dropped 4 bases, with 16 bases sitting between them. Germline V gene lookup returns CDR1 SGHTA and CDR2 FQGNSA. CDR3 bases: TGTGCCAGCAGCTCCCGACAGGCGTATCTCTATGGCTACACCTTC. Protein sequence: CASSSRQAYLYGYTF.

This chain uses TRBV6-5 with TRBJ2-1, with D possibly matching TRBD1 (7 bases). The CDR3 length is 15 residues. Germline loops: CDR1 MNHEY, CDR2 SVGAGI. Trimming left V 5 bases short and J 1 base short, with 12 bases between. Here the CDR3 DNA reads TGTGCCAGCAGTATACAGGGGAGGTCCTACAATGAGCAGTTCTTC. Amino acids: CASSIQGRSYNEQFF.

V and J are TRBV10-3 and TRBJ2-1, with a tentative D call TRBD1 (6 bases). V was clipped by 10 bases and J by 0 bases, with 13 bases between them. This CDR3 contains 14 residues. CDR1 ENHRY and CDR2 SYGVKD come from the germline V gene. The CDR3 nucleotides are TGTGCCACGAAACGACAGGACTCCTACAATGAGCAGTTCTTC. Amino acids: CATKRQDSYNEQFF.

V and J are TRBV5-4 and TRBJ1-1; D is unresolved. From germline, CDR1 is SGHNT and CDR2 YYREEE (reference sequence). CDR3 size: 12 residues. Trimming cost V 7 bases and J 2 bases, with 9 bases left between them. The CDR3 sequence: CASGQYNTEAFF. The CDR3 bases are TGTGCCAGCGGGCAGTACAACACTGAAGCTTTCTTT.

The rearrangement links TRBV14 to TRBJ2-7; D not resolved. The germline CDR1 and CDR2 sequences are SGHDN and FVKESK. V was shortened by 0 bases and J by 5 bases, with 14 bases between the two germline ends. The CDR3 loop spans 15 amino acids. This chain's CDR3 is CASSQDNWAGDEQYF. In DNA, the CDR3 is TGTGCCAGCAGCCAAGATAATTGGGCAGGCGACGAGCAGTACTTC.

The chain carries TRBV9 and TRBJ1-6; weak D call: TRBD1 (6 bases). Germline-derived CDR1 and CDR2 are SGDLS and YYNGEE. This CDR3 is 16 amino acids long. Deletions cut 3 bases from V and 10 bases from J, with 20 bases between. The CDR3 DNA sequence: TGTGCCAGCAGCGCGAGGGGAGGGGGGGCAGAGTCACCCCTCCACTTT. Amino acid sequence: CASSARGGGAESPLHF.

J is TRBJ1-5 and V is TRBV6-2 or TRBV6-3; 7 nucleotides line up with TRBD1. CDR3 length: 17 residues. The germline V gene has CDR1 MNHEY and CDR2 SVGEGT. Trimming at V came to 2 bases and at J to 4 bases, leaving 11 bases not matched to a gene. The CDR3 spells CASSYRQTGDRNQPQHF. The CDR3, as DNA: TGTGCCAGCAGTTACCGTCAAACAGGGGATAGGAATCAGCCCCAGCATTTT.

The rearrangement uses TRBV7-3 and TRBJ2-3; 12 bases are a match to TRBD2. The CDR3 totals 17 residues. The germline V gene encodes CDR1 SGHTA and CDR2 FQGTGA. V was pared by 4 bases and J by 2 bases, with 7 bases of the junction left unmatched. The CDR3 coding sequence is TGTGCCAGCAGCTCCCTACTAGCGGGGGGACCCACAGATACGCAGTATTTT. Amino acid sequence: CASSSLLAGGPTDTQYF. Variable domain in full (rest from reference TRBV7-3 and TRBJ2-3): GAGVSQTPSNKVTEKGKYVELRCDPISGHTALYWYRQSLGQGPEFLIYFQGTGAADDSGLPNDRFFAVRPEGSVSTLKIQRTERGDSAVYLCASSSLLAGGPTDTQYFGPGTRLTVL.

The chain carries TRBV7-8 and TRBJ2-7; D might be TRBD1 (6 bases). The CDR3 spans 13 residues. Per the germline V gene, CDR1 is SGHVS and CDR2 is FQNEAQ. V dropped 5 bases and J dropped 1 base, with 9 bases sitting between them. CDR3 region: CASSIGQSYEQYF. The CDR3 DNA follows: TGTGCCAGCAGCATAGGACAGTCCTACGAGCAGTACTTC. Full variable domain (rest looked up from reference TRBV7-8 and TRBJ2-7): GAGVSQSPRYKVAKRGQDVALRCDPISGHVSLFWYQQALGQGPEFLTYFQNEAQLDKSGLPSDRFFAERPEGSVSTLKIQRTQQEDSAVYLCASSIGQSYEQYFGPGTRLTVT.

The chain recombines TRBV2 with TRBJ1-6, with D possibly matching TRBD1 (5 bases). Trimming took off 1 base at V and 10 bases at J, with 14 bases between the two ends. Germline CDR1 and CDR2: SNHLY and FYNNEI. CDR3 length equals 15 residues. The CDR3 reads CASSEGQGPVSPLHF. The CDR3 coding sequence is TGTGCCAGCAGTGAAGGGCAGGGTCCGGTGTCACCCCTCCACTTT. Using reference TRBV2 and TRBJ1-6 for the parts outside the CDR3, the full variable domain is EPEVTQTPSHQVTQMGQEVILRCVPISNHLYFYWYRQILGQKVEFLVSFYNNEISEKSEIFDDQFSVERPDGSNFTLKIRSTKLEDSAMYFCASSEGQGPVSPLHFGNGTRLTVT.